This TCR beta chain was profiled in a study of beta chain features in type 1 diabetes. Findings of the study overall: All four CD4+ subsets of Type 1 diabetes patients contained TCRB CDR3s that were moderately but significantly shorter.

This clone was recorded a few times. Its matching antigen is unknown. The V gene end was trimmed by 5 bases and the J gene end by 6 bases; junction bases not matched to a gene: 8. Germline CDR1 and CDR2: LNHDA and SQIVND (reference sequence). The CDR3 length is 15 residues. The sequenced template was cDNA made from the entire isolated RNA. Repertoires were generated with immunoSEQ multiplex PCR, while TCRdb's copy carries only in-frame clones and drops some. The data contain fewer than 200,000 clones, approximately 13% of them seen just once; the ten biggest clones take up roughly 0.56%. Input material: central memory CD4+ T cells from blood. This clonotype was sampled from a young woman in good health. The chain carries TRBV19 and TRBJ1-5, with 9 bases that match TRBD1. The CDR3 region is CASSSTGGNGQPQHF. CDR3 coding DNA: TGTGCCAGTAGTTCAACAGGGGGCAACGGTCAGCCCCAGCATTTT.